This T cell receptor beta chain was identified during a study of radiotherapy plus CTLA-4 blockade in lung cancer. General observations from the study: Clones derived from tumor TCRs expanded in blood after radiotherapy plus ipilimumab. According to reports, early shifts in blood T cell clones, alongside interferon-beta, forecast response most accurately.

Receiving focal radiation plus CTLA-4 blockade with ipilimumab were patients who had chemo-refractory metastatic non-small-cell lung cancer. With respect to this clone: Its antigen is unidentified.

Method: immunoSEQ multiplex PCR; TCRdb's copy keeps in-frame clones and lacks some. The sample shows 100,000 to 150,000 clones, 90% of them seen only once. The germline CDR1 and CDR2 sequences are SGHAT and FQNNGV. The V segment lost 0 bases and the J segment 7 bases; nucleotides outside the gene matches: 7. CDR3 size: 17 residues. The sequencing used peripheral blood, collected from a patient treated with radiotherapy plus ipilimumab. The clonotype was recovered from a human donor with non-small cell lung cancer that progressed on radiotherapy plus ipilimumab. V is TRBV11-2 and J is TRBJ2-1; 12 bases align to TRBD2. The chain's CDR3 is CASSLDGPSGRVNEQFF. The CDR3 region has the DNA TGTGCCAGCAGCTTAGACGGTCCTAGCGGGAGGGTGAATGAGCAGTTCTTC.